This record looks at one T cell receptor beta chain sequence and its context. The antigen remains unidentified. This record comes from a study of cytomegalovirus exposure and HLA in healthy donors. Study information: Unique TCRs from HLA-typed donors, 65 million to 85 million of them, were held in an early data release. Notes on the study in general: Within a later analysis, the majority of CMV-associated TCR beta chains appeared HLA-restricted. In an earlier analysis, in around 590 donors, most V segments appeared productive either ~90% or ~30% of the time.

The donors comprised healthy bone marrow donors. Use of 60 Vbeta and 13 Jbeta primers characterized the PCR. This table comes from immunoSEQ multiplex PCR, and its TCRdb copy is limited to in-frame clones, with some not included. Among 120,000 to 150,000 clones listed, 60% to 80% were seen once. This CDR3 has 14 amino acids. CDR1 and CDR2 from the germline V gene are SGHAT and FQNNGV. J gave up 7 bases and V 3 bases, and 8 bases lay outside the gene matches. The sequenced sample consisted of PBMCs. This sequence originates from a woman in her forties or fifties in good health and CMV-seronegative. The chain uses TRBV11-2 and TRBJ2-7; 8 bases map to TRBD1. The CDR3 region is CASSFRSGGAEQYF. CDR3 in DNA: TGTGCCAGCAGCTTTCGGTCAGGGGGCGCGGAGCAGTACTTC.